The clone carrying this T cell receptor beta chain was picked up one time. This record belongs to a study of CD4 T cells in relation to SARS-CoV-2 and coronaviruses. Background on the study: The HLA restriction of the shared crossreactive spike epitopes was mapped.

This CDR3 comprises 16 residues. Trimming stripped 0 bases from V and 0 bases from J, with 6 bases between. CDR1 is LNHNV and CDR2 is YYDKDF in the germline V gene (reference sequence). Repertoires were generated with immunoSEQ multiplex PCR, while TCRdb's copy carries only in-frame clones and drops some. Of roughly 36,000 clones in the sample, 70% to 90% were seen once. The sequenced sample consisted of memory CD4+ T cells from PBMCs. This TCR was recovered from an adult with COVID-19. The V call is TRBV15, the J call TRBJ2-6, with D perhaps matching TRBD1 or TRBD2 (5 bases each). As DNA, the CDR3 is TGTGCCACCAGCAGAGATGGGGGCTCTGGGGCCAACGTCCTGACTTTC. As protein: CATSRDGGSGANVLTF.